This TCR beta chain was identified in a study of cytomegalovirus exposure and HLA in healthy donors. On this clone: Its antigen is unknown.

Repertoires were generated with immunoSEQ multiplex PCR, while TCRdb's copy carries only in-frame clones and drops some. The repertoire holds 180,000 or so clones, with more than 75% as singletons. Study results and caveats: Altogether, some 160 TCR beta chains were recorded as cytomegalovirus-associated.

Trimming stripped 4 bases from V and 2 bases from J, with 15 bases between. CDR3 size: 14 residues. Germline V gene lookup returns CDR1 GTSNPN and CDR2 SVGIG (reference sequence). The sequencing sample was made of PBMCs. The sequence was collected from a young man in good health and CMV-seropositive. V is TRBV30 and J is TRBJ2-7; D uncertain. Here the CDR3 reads CAWTPVKATYEQYF. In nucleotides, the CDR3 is TGTGCCTGGACCCCCGTTAAGGCAACCTACGAGCAGTACTTC. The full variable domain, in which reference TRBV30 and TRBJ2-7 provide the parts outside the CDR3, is SQTIHQWPATLVQPVGSPLSLECTVEGTSNPNLYWYRQAAGRGLQLLFYSVGIGQISSEVPQNLSASRPQDRQFILSSKKLLLSDSGFYLCAWTPVKATYEQYFGPGTRLTVT.